Following are 23 T cell receptor beta chains from one sample sequenced in a study of regulatory T cells in long-lasting Graves disease. The time point: newly diagnosed GD, antithyroid drugs for less than 3 months. RNA from PBMCs was the source of the TCR library. CDR3 regions were amplified by Arm-PCR using iRepertoire HTBI primers to build TCR beta libraries. TCRdb re-called the multiplex PCR reads through MiXCR, storing one row per CDR3 protein. Here the sample spans around 420,000 distinct CDR3 sequences, approximately 15% being singletons. This sample also belongs to another study, concerning T cells in Graves' hyperthyroidism and ophthalmopathy.

The specimen was peripheral blood mononuclear cells (PBMCs), collected at new diagnosis, from a patient treated with antithyroid drugs. The receptor source for this set is a middle-aged woman with Graves disease.

This clonotype has a count of ten or more. V usage is TRBV14 and J usage is TRBJ2-5; the D call may be TRBD1 or TRBD2 (5 bases each). The CDR3 is 14 amino acids. Germline CDR1 reads SGHDN; CDR2 reads FVKESK. Trimming took off 4 bases at V and 0 bases at J, with 9 bases between the two ends. The CDR3 spells CASSLGVNQETQYF. DNA for the CDR3: TGTGCCAGCAGCCTGGGGGTTAACCAAGAGACCCAGTACTTC. The full variable domain, its missing parts supplied by reference TRBV14 and TRBJ2-5, is EAGVTQFPSHSVIEKGQTVTLRCDPISGHDNLYWYRRVMGKEIKFLLHFVKESKQDESGMPNNRFLAERTGGTYSTLKVQPAELEDSGVYFCASSLGVNQETQYFGPGTRLLVL.

This clonotype has at least ten counts. The chain couples TRBV11-2 to TRBJ2-3, with TRBD1 matching over 8 bases. Germline V gene lookup returns CDR1 SGHAT and CDR2 FQNNGV. This CDR3 has 17 residues. The J segment lost 5 bases and the V segment lost 1 base, leaving 11 bases of the junction unmatched. CDR3 protein: CASSLAEPGGPGDTQYF. The CDR3 nucleotides are TGTGCCAGCAGCTTAGCCGAACCAGGGGGCCCCGGAGATACGCAGTATTTT.

This clonotype has a handful of counts. V and J are TRBV29-1 and TRBJ2-2; D is uncertain. From germline, CDR1 is SQVTM and CDR2 ANQGSEA. There are 14 residues in the CDR3. V was cut by 4 bases and J by 1 base, with 10 bases left in between. This CDR3 is CSVVITENTGELFF. CDR3 sequence (DNA): TGCAGCGTTGTAATTACAGAGAACACCGGGGAGCTGTTTTTT.

The rearrangement links TRBV2 to TRBJ2-1; D possibly corresponds to TRBD2 (5 bases). V was pared by 6 bases and J by 0 bases, with 18 bases between. This CDR3 has 17 residues. The germline V gene encodes CDR1 SNHLY and CDR2 FYNNEI. The CDR3 DNA is TGTGCCAGCAGAGACGGGGTACGGAGACACTCCTACAATGAGCAGTTCTTC. This gives the protein CASRDGVRRHSYNEQFF.

The chain couples TRBV24-1 to TRBJ2-1, with TRBD1 identical over 9 bases. This CDR3 has 15 amino acids. Germline trimming cut 2 bases from V and 7 bases from J; bases unmatched to any gene: 5. Germline values: CDR1 KGHDR, CDR2 SFDVKD. Written as DNA, the CDR3 is TGTGCCACCAGTGATTCGGGGACAGGGCGGAATGAGCAGTTCTTC. This translates into CATSDSGTGRNEQFF.

This clonotype was counted at least ten times. The V and J genes are TRBV20-1 and TRBJ2-5; D may correspond to TRBD1 or TRBD2 (5 bases each). The CDR3 loop spans 14 amino acids. In germline, CDR1 is DFQATT, CDR2 SNEGSKA (reference sequence). V shed 6 bases and J shed 7 bases, with 21 bases lying between them. The CDR3 DNA sequence: TGCAGTGCCAGCTCTGACATAGGGACGGGGACCCAGTACTTC. It specifies CSASSDIGTGTQYF.

This clonotype was observed at least ten times. This chain links TRBV5-1 with TRBJ2-7; TRBD1 matches 7 bases. The CDR3 contains 15 residues. The trim removed 0 bases at V and 2 bases at J, leaving 5 bases unmatched. The germline gives CDR1 SGHRS, CDR2 YFSETQ. Written as DNA, the CDR3 is TGCGCCAGCAGCTTGGAACCGGGACAGACCTACGAGCAGTACTTC. Its protein product is CASSLEPGQTYEQYF.

Many counts were recorded for this clonotype. V is TRBV7-2 and J is TRBJ2-5, with 8 bases fitting TRBD1. In germline, CDR1 is SGHTA, CDR2 FQGNSA. The CDR3 has 14 residues. The J segment lost 6 bases and the V segment lost 0 bases, leaving 3 bases of the junction unmatched. The CDR3 coding sequence is TGTGCCAGCAGCTTAGCGGACAGGGCGAAGACCCAGTACTTC. It encodes CASSLADRAKTQYF.

This clonotype occurred many times. V usage is TRBV18 and J usage is TRBJ2-5; D is uncertain. Trimming left V 3 bases short and J 1 base short, with 12 bases between. Germline CDR1 is KGHSH and CDR2 is LQKENI. This CDR3 contains 15 residues. CDR3 nucleotide sequence: TGTGCCAGCTCACCCTCAGGTTATGGCCAAGAGACCCAGTACTTC. It translates to CASSPSGYGQETQYF. Full variable domain (outside the CDR3, taken from reference TRBV18 and TRBJ2-5): NAGVMQNPRHLVRRRGQEARLRCSPMKGHSHVYWYRQLPEEGLKFMVYLQKENIIDESGMPKERFSAEFPKEGPSILRIQQVVRGDSAAYFCASSPSGYGQETQYFGPGTRLLVL.

The rearrangement joins TRBV27 to TRBJ1-6, with D unclear. The CDR3 length is 18 residues. CDR1 and CDR2 (germline): MNHEY, SMNVEV (reference sequence). V was trimmed by 7 bases and J by 0 bases, leaving 19 bases between them. CDR3 sequence (DNA): TGTGCCAGCACCTCGGGAACACCCGAGAGCTCCTATAATTCACCCCTCCACTTT. Translated, it gives CASTSGTPESSYNSPLHF.

This clonotype was counted between two and nine times. The rearrangement links TRBV24-1 to TRBJ2-5; 7 nucleotides line up with TRBD1. V was pared by 7 bases and J by 4 bases, with 8 bases of the junction left unmatched. Germline V gene data show CDR1 as KGHDR and CDR2 as SFDVKD. The length of the CDR3 is 14 residues. The CDR3 spells CATSEQGRGETQYF. For the CDR3, the DNA is TGTGCCACCAGCGAACAGGGGAGAGGAGAGACCCAGTACTTC.

Of note for this clonotype: A far bigger clonotype differs at one base, so this is likely a read error. The rearrangement uses TRBV11-3 and TRBJ1-1; 8 nucleotides agree with TRBD1. Germline V CDR1 and CDR2: SGHNT, YENEEA. The CDR3 consists of 14 residues. CDR3 loop: CAGSLERGQAEAFF. CDR3 sequence (DNA): TGTGCCGGCAGCTTGGAGAGGGGACAGGCTGAAGCTTTCTTT.

This clonotype has at least ten counts. This chain joins TRBV30 and TRBJ2-1; 12 bases match TRBD2. With 5 bases clipped from V and 6 bases from J, the junction kept 5 bases outside the gene matches. CDR1 and CDR2 from the germline V gene are GTSNPN and SVGIG (reference sequence). There are 14 residues in the CDR3. The DNA of the CDR3 is TGTGCCTGGCGCCTAGCGGGAGGGCCCAATGAGCAGTTCTTC. Protein product: CAWRLAGGPNEQFF.

Comments on this clonotype: This clone may be a read error of a much larger clone one base away. The chain has TRBV28 and TRBJ2-1; TRBD2 might be the D (5 bases). CDR1 and CDR2 from the germline V gene are MDHEN and SYDVKM. This CDR3 is built from 14 residues. Trimming took off 5 bases at V and 7 bases at J, with 15 bases between the two ends. The CDR3 region is CASSPRERVNEQFF. Here the CDR3 DNA reads TGTGCCAGCAGTCCCCGGGAAAGGGTGAATGAGCAGTTCTTC.

This clonotype was counted a few times. This chain uses TRBV5-4 with TRBJ1-1; TRBD1 matches at 8 bases. Germline assignment: CDR1 SGHNT and CDR2 YYREEE (reference sequence). Losses at the gene ends were 0 bases for V and 2 bases for J; bases not matched to a gene: 3. This CDR3 is 15 amino acids long. The CDR3, as DNA: TGTGCCAGCAGCTTGGTCAGGGGGCTAAACACTGAAGCTTTCTTT. Translated, it gives CASSLVRGLNTEAFF.

This clonotype was recorded once. Possible read error: a much larger clone is one base away. Here the CDR3 omits its conserved ending phenylalanine or tryptophan, so a read error is the likely source. V usage is TRBV20-1 and J usage is TRBJ2-3, with a tentative D call TRBD2 (5 bases). The germline gives CDR1 DFQATT, CDR2 SNEGSKA (reference sequence). V lost 5 bases to trimming and J lost 3 bases, with 18 bases between them. The CDR3 runs to 15 residues. This CDR3 reads CSASPGRGQTDTQYV. Here the CDR3 DNA reads TGCAGTGCTTCCCCTGGACGGGGTCAGACAGATACGCAGTATGTT.

Many counts were recorded for this clonotype. The CDR3 sequence: CASSLSGPLDFASGNTIYF. CDR3 bases: TGTGCCAGCAGCTTAAGTGGGCCTTTGGACTTCGCCTCTGGAAACACCATATATTTT. This sequence joins TRBV7-2 and TRBJ1-3, with D hard to call. V was clipped by 2 bases and J by 0 bases, with 20 bases between them. This CDR3 comprises 19 residues. Germline lookup yields CDR1 SGHTA and CDR2 FQGNSA.

There are many counts of this clonotype. The chain recombines TRBV3-1 with TRBJ2-5, with D tentatively TRBD1 or TRBD2 (5 bases each). V gave up 2 bases and J gave up 7 bases, with 14 bases separating them. The length of the CDR3 is 14 residues. The germline gives CDR1 LGHDT, CDR2 YNNKEL (reference sequence). The CDR3: CASSQTGRSGTQYF. The CDR3 coding sequence is TGTGCCAGCAGCCAAACGGGACGTTCGGGGACCCAGTACTTC.

As regards this clonotype: It is likely a read error, because the conserved phenylalanine at the end of the CDR3 is missing. The chain uses TRBV6-5 and TRBJ1-1, with D possibly TRBD1 on 6 matching bases. V lost 2 bases and J lost 5, with 15 bases in between. CDR3 length: 15 amino acids. Germline assignment: CDR1 MNHEY and CDR2 SVGAGI. CDR3: CASSYEEGGSTEAFL. The CDR3 nucleotides read TGTGCCAGCAGTTACGAGGAGGGGGGGAGTACTGAAGCTTTCCTT.

This clonotype has a count of ten or more. The chain has TRBV28 and TRBJ2-7, with a weak D call TRBD2 (6 bases). V lost 1 base to trimming and J lost 7 bases, with 11 bases between them. Germline V lookup: CDR1 MDHEN, CDR2 SYDVKM. The CDR3 sequence is 13 residues long. This CDR3 reads CASSLYSGWEQYF. CDR3 DNA: TGTGCCAGCAGTTTATACAGCGGGTGGGAGCAGTACTTC. Supplemented by reference TRBV28 and TRBJ2-7, the full variable domain reads DVKVTQSSRYLVKRTGEKVFLECVQDMDHENMFWYRQDPGLGLRLIYFSYDVKMKEKGDIPEGYSVSREKKERFSLILESASTNQTSMYLCASSLYSGWEQYFGPGTRLTVT.

At least ten counts were recorded for this clonotype. This rearrangement joins TRBV7-3 to TRBJ2-2; TRBD2 aligns across 10 bases. CDR1 SGHTA and CDR2 FQGTGA come from the germline V gene. This CDR3 has 17 residues. J lost 4 bases, V lost 5 bases, and 10 bases had no gene match. The CDR3 sequence: CASSTNGVAGGTGELFF. CDR3 sequence (DNA): TGTGCCAGCAGCACTAACGGGGTAGCGGGAGGCACCGGGGAGCTGTTTTTT.

This clonotype was detected ten times or more. The genes are TRBV24-1 and TRBJ2-2, with a weak D call TRBD1 (6 bases). The V end lost 7 bases, the J end lost 1 base, and 9 bases lay between the germline ends. From germline, CDR1 is KGHDR and CDR2 SFDVKD. The CDR3 consists of 14 residues. CDR3 in amino acids: CATRETGNTGELFF. The CDR3 DNA reads as TGTGCCACCAGGGAGACAGGGAACACCGGGGAGCTGTTTTTT.

This chain uses TRBV30 with TRBJ1-5; tentatively, D is TRBD1 (6 bases). The germline gives CDR1 GTSNPN, CDR2 SVGIG (reference sequence). V was pared by 3 bases and J by 0 bases, with 9 bases between. The CDR3 length is 14 residues. The CDR3 DNA reads as TGTGCCTGGAGCAGGGGCGATAGCAATCAGCCCCAGCATTTT. Translated, it gives CAWSRGDSNQPQHF.